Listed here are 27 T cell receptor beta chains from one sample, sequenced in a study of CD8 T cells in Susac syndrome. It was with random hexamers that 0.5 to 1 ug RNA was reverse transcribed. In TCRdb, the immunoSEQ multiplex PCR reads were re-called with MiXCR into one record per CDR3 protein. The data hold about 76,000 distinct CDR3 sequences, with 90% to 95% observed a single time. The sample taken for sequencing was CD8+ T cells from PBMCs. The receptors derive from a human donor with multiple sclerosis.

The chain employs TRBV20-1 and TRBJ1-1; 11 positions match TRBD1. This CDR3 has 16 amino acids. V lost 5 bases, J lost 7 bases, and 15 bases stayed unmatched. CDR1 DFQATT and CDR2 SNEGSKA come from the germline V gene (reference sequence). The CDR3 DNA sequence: TGCAGTGCTCCCAGCGACCCCGGACAGGGGGCGATTGAAGCTTTCTTT. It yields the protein CSAPSDPGQGAIEAFF.

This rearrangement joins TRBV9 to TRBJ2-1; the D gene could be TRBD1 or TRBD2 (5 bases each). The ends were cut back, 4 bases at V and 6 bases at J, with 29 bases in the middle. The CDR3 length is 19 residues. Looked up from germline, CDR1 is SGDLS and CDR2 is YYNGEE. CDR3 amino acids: CASSQSPGPWAALGNEQFF. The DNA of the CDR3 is TGTGCCAGCAGCCAAAGCCCGGGACCGTGGGCGGCCCTAGGCAATGAGCAGTTCTTC.

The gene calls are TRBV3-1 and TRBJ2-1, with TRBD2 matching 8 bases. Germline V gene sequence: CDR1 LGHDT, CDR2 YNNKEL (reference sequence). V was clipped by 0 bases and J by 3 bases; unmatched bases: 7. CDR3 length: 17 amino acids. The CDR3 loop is CASSQEWEAGVYNEQFF. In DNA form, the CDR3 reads TGTGCCAGCAGCCAAGAATGGGAAGCGGGGGTCTACAATGAGCAGTTCTTC.

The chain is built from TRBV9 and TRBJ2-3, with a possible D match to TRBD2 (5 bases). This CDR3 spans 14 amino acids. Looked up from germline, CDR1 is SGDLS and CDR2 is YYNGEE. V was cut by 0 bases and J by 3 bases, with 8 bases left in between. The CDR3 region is CASSVALGTDTQYF. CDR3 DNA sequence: TGTGCCAGCAGCGTAGCACTAGGGACAGATACGCAGTATTTT.

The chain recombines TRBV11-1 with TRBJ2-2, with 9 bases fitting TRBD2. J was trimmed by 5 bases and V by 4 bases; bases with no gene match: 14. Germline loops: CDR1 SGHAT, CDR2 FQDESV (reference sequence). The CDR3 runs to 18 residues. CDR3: CASSSWTGGGAVTGELFF. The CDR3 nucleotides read TGTGCCAGCAGCTCGTGGACGGGCGGGGGGGCGGTTACCGGGGAGCTGTTTTTT.

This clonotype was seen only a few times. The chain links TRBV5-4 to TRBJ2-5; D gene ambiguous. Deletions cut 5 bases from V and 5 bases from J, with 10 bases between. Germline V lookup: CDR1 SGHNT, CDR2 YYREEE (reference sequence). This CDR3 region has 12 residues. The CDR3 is CASSSAEETQYF. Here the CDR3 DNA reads TGTGCCAGCAGTTCCGCGGAGGAGACCCAGTACTTC.

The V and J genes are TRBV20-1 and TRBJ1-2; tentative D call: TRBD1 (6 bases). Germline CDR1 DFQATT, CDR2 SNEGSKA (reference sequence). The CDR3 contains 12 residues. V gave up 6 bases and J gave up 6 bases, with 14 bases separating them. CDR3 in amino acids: CSALGGGDGYTF. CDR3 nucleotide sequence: TGCAGTGCCCTCGGGGGCGGTGATGGCTACACCTTC.

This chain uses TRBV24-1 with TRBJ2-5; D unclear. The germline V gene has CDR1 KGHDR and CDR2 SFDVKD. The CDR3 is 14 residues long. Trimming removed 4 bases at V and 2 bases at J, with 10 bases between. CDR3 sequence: CATSDHEEQETQYF. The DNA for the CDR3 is TGTGCCACCAGTGACCACGAGGAACAAGAGACCCAGTACTTC.

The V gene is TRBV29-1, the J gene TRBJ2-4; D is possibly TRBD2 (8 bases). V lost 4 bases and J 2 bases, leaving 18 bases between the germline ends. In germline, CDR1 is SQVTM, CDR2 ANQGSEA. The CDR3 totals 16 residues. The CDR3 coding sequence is TGCAGCGTTGTTTCCCCCGGGAGGGGGCCCAAAAACATTCAGTACTTC. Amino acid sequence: CSVVSPGRGPKNIQYF.

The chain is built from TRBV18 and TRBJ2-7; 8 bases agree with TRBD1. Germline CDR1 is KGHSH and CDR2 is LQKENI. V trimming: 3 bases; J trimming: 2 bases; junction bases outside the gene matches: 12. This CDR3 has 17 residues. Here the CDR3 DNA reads TGTGCCAGCTCACCGTTTGGGTCAGGGACAGGCGCCTACGAGCAGTACTTC. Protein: CASSPFGSGTGAYEQYF.

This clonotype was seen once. The CDR3 here is CSASGRASYEQYF. The CDR3 DNA is TGCAGTGCTAGCGGGAGGGCCTCCTACGAGCAGTACTTC. The chain employs TRBV20-1 and TRBJ2-7; 8 bases line up with TRBD2. The junction had 1 base not matched to a gene; V was cut back by 3 bases and J by 0 bases. Germline CDR1 reads DFQATT; CDR2 reads SNEGSKA (reference sequence). The CDR3 covers 13 residues.

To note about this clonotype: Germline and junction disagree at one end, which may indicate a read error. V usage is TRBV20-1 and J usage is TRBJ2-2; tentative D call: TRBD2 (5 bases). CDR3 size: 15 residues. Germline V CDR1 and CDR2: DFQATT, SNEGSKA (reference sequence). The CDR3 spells CSARDLGSNTGELFF. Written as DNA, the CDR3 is TGCAGTGCTAGAGATTTGGGTTCGAACACCGGGGAGCTTTTTTTT.

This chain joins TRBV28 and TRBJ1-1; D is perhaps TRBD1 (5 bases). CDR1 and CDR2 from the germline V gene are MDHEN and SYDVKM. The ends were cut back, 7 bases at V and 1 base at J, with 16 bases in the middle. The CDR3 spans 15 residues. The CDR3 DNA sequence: TGTGCCAGCATCTCTTACCCAGGGTCGAACACTGAAGCTTTCTTT. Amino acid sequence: CASISYPGSNTEAFF.

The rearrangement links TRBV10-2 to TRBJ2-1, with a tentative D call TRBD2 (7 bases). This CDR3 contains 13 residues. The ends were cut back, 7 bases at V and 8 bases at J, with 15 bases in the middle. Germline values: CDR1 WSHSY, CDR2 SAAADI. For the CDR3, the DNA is TGCGCCAGCATACTGGCGGGGGCGGATGAGCAGTTCTTC. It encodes CASILAGADEQFF.

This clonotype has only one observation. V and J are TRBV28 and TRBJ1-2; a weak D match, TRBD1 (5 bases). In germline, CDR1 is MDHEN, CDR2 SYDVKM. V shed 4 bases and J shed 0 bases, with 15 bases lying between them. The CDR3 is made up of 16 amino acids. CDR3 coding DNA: TGTGCCAGCAGTTGGAGCCCCGCAGGGTCTAACTATGGCTACACCTTC. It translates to CASSWSPAGSNYGYTF.

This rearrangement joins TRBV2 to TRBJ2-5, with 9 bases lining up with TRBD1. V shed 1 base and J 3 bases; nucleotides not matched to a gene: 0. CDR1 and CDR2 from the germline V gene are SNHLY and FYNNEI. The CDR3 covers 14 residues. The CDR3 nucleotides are TGTGCCAGCAGTGAAGGACAGGGGGAAGAGACCCAGTACTTC. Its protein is CASSEGQGEETQYF.

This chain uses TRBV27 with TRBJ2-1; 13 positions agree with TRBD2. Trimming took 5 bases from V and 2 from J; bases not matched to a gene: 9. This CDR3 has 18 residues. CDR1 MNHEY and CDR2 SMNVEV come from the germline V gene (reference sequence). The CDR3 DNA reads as TGTGCCAGCAGTCCCCCGGGACTAGCGGGGACTCCCTACAATGAGCAGTTCTTC. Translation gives CASSPPGLAGTPYNEQFF.

The CDR3 nucleotides read TGTGCCAGCAGTTACCGTAGCAATCAGCCCCAGCATTTT. It yields the protein CASSYRSNQPQHF. V usage is TRBV6-5 and J usage is TRBJ1-5; D gene unclear. V shed 2 bases and J shed 0 bases, with 2 bases lying between them. The CDR3 runs 13 residues. Germline V gives CDR1 MNHEY, CDR2 SVGAGI.

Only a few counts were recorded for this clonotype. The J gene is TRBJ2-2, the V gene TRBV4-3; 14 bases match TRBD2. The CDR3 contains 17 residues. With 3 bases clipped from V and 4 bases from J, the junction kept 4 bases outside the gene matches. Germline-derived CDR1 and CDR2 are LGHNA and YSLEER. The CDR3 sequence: CASSQDGLAGGTGELFF. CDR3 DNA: TGCGCCAGCAGCCAGGACGGACTAGCGGGGGGCACCGGGGAGCTGTTTTTT.

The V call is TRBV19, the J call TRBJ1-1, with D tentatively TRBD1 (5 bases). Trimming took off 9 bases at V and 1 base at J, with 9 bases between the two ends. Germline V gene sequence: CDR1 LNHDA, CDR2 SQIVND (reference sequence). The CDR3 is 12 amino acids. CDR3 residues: CASKTGNTEAFF. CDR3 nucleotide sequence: TGTGCCAGCAAAACAGGGAACACTGAAGCTTTCTTT.

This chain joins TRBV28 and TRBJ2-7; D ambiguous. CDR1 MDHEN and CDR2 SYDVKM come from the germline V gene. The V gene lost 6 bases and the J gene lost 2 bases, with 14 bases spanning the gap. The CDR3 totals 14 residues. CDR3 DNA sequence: TGTGCCAGCAGCTTCCGGAATTCCCCCTACGAGCAGTACTTC. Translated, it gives CASSFRNSPYEQYF. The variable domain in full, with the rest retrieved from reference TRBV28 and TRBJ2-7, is DVKVTQSSRYLVKRTGEKVFLECVQDMDHENMFWYRQDPGLGLRLIYFSYDVKMKEKGDIPEGYSVSREKKERFSLILESASTNQTSMYLCASSFRNSPYEQYFGPGTRLTVT.

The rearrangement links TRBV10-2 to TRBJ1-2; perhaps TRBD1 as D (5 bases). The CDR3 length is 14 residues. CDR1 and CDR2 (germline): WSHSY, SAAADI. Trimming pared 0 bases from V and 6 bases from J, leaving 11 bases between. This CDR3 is CASSESVQVDGYTF. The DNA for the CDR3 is TGCGCCAGCAGTGAGTCGGTACAGGTTGATGGCTACACCTTC.

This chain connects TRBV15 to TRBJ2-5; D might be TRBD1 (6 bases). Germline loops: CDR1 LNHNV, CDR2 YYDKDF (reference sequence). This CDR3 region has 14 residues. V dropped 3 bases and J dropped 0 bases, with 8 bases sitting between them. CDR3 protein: CATSRDSYQETQYF. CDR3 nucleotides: TGTGCCACCAGCAGGGACAGCTACCAAGAGACCCAGTACTTC.

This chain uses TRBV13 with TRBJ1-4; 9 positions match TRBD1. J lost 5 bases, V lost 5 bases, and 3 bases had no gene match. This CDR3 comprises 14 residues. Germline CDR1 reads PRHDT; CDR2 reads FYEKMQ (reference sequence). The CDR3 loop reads CASSDGTGNEKLFF. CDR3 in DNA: TGTGCCAGCAGCGACGGGACAGGGAATGAAAAACTGTTTTTT.

The DNA for the CDR3 is TGTGCCAGCAGCCCCGGACTAGCGAGCACAGATACGCAGTATTTT. Its protein is CASSPGLASTDTQYF. The genes are TRBV11-2 and TRBJ2-3; 9 bases map to TRBD2. In germline, CDR1 is SGHAT, CDR2 FQNNGV. This CDR3 is built from 15 residues. After removal of 5 bases from V and 0 bases from J, the junction contained 3 bases not matched to a gene.

In DNA, the CDR3 is TGTGCCAGCAGCCAACTGATGGCGCGGGTGGAGAACTATGGCTACACCTTC. Translated, it gives CASSQLMARVENYGYTF. The chain links TRBV5-5 to TRBJ1-2; unclear D gene. Trimming pared 4 bases from V and 2 bases from J, leaving 21 bases between. The CDR3 has 17 amino acids. The germline V gene has CDR1 SGHKS and CDR2 YYEKEE (reference sequence). Filled out from reference TRBV5-5 and TRBJ1-2, the complete variable domain reads DAGVTQSPTHLIKTRGQQVTLRCSPISGHKSVSWYQQVLGQGPQFIFQYYEKEERGRGNFPDRFSARQFPNYSSELNVNALLLGDSALYLCASSQLMARVENYGYTFGSGTRLTVV.

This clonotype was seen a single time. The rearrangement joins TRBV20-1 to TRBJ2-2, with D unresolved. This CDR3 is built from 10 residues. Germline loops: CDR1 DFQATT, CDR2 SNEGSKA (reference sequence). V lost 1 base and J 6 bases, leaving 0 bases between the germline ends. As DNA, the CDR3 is TGCAGTGCTAGAGCCGGGGAGCTGTTTTTT. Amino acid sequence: CSARAGELFF.